The entry below describes one T cell receptor beta chain. The source of the sample is a study of blood T cell repertoires in COVID-19. As for the study in general: COVID-19 samples collected from the United States, Italy and Spain covered acute and convalescent phases.

Cohorts were assigned according to the clinical history that participants reported. With 1 base clipped from V and 1 base from J, the junction kept 20 bases outside the gene matches. This CDR3 has 22 amino acids. CDR1 LGHNA and CDR2 YSLEER come from the germline V gene. As handled by the study authors: Researchers report that nucleated cell counts were estimated from reference gene primer amplification. Generated by immunoSEQ multiplex PCR, the TCRdb table keeps only in-frame clones and is missing some. V and J calls and clone size are given by that table; D and trimming were obtained from the DNA. Of 200,000 to 250,000 clones in the sample, 80% to 85% were seen once.

V gene TRBV4-3 combines with J gene TRBJ2-7, with 12 bases aligning to TRBD2. Material: PBMCs or T cells enriched from blood (not recorded which). The sequence came from a woman aged 45-65 years with acute COVID-19. In DNA, the CDR3 is TGCGCCAGCAGCCAAGGGGCCGGCGTGAGGACTAGCGGGACCGTCAGGTCCTACGAGCAGTACTTC. This translates into CASSQGAGVRTSGTVRSYEQYF.